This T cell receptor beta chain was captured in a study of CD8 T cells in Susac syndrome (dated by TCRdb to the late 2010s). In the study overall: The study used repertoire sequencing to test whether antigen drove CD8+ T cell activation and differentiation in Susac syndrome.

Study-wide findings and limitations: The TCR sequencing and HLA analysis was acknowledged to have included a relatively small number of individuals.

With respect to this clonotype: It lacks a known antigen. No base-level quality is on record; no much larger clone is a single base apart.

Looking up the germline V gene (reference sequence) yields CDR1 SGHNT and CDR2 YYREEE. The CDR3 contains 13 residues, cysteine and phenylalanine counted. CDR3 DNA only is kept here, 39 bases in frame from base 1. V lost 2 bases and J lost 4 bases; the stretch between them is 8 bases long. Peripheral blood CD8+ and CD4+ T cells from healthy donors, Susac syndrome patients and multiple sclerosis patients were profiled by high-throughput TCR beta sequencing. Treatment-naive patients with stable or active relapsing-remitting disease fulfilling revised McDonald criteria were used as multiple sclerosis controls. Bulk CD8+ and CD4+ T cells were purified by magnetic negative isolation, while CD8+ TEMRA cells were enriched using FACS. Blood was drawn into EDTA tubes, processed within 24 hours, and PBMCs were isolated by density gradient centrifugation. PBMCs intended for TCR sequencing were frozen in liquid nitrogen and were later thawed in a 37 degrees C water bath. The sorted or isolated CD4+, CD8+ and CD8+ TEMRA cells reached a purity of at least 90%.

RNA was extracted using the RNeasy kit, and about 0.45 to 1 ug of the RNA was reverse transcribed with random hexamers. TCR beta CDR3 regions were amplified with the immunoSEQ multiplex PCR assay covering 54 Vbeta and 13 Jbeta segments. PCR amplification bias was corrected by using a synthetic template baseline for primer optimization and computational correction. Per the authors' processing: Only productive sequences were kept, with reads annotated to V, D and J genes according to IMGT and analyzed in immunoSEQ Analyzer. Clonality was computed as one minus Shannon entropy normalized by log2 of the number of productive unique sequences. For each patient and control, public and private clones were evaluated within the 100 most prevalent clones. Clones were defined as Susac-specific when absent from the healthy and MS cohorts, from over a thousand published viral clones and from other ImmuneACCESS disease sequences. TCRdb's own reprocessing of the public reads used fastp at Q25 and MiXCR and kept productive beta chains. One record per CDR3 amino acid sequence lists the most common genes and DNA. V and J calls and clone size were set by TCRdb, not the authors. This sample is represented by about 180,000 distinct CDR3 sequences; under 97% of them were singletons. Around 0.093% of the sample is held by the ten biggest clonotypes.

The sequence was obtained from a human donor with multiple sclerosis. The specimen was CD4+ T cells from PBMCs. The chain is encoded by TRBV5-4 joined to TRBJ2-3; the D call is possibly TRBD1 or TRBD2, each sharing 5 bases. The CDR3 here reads CASSFGAADTQYF. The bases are TGTGCCAGCAGCTTCGGGGCGGCAGATACGCAGTATTTT.